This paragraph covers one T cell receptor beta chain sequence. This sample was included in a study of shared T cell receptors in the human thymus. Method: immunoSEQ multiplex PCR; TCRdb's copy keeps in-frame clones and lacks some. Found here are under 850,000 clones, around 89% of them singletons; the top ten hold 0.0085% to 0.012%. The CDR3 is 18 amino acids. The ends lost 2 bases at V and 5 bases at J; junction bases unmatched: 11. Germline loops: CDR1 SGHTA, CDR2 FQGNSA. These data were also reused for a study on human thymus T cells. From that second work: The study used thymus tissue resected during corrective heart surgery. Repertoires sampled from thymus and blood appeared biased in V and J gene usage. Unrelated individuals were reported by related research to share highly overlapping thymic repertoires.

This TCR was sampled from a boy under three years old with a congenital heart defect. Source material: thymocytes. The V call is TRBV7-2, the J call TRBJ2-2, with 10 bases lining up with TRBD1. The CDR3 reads CASSLPTTGTGETGELFF. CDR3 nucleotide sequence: TGTGCCAGCAGCTTACCCACGACCGGGACAGGGGAAACCGGGGAGCTGTTTTTT. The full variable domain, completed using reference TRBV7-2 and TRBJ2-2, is GAGVSQSPSNKVTEKGKDVELRCDPISGHTALYWYRQSLGQGLEFLIYFQGNSAPDKSGLPSDRFSAERTGGSVSTLTIQRTQQEDSAVYLCASSLPTTGTGETGELFFGEGSRLTVL.